Shown below are 27 T cell receptor beta chains from a single sample sequenced in a study of T cell repertoires in cytomegalovirus infection. MiXCR, run by TCRdb on the reads, gives a single entry per CDR3 protein. This table has 700,000 to 950,000 distinct CDR3 sequences, 32% appearing once. These receptors' antigens are unknown. The specimen was cultured CD8+ T cells from PBMCs, collected from culture after CMV antigen stimulation. The receptors stem from a human donor in good health (CMV status not recorded). Some clones in this sample may be carry-over from other donors' samples.

This clonotype was picked up many times. J is TRBJ2-3 and V is TRBV10-3; D ambiguous. CDR1 and CDR2 from the germline V gene are ENHRY and SYGVKD. Trimming took off 2 bases at V and 0 bases at J, with 6 bases between the two ends. There are 14 residues in the CDR3. The CDR3 is CAISESLSTDTQYF. The CDR3, as DNA: TGTGCCATCAGTGAGAGCCTTAGCACAGATACGCAGTATTTT.

This chain connects TRBV4-1 to TRBJ2-1, with 7 bases that match TRBD1. The CDR3 sequence is 15 residues long. V dropped 4 bases and J dropped 7; count of bases not matched to a gene: 10. The V gene's germline CDR1 is MGHRA and CDR2 YSYEKL. CDR3 bases: TGCGCCAGCAGCCTGGGACAGTCCAGAATAAATGAGCAGTTCTTC. Translating it yields CASSLGQSRINEQFF.

The chain links TRBV10-3 to TRBJ1-6; possibly TRBD1 for D (5 bases). Trimming removed 2 bases at V and 7 bases at J, with 21 bases between. The CDR3 contains 18 residues. CDR1 is ENHRY and CDR2 is SYGVKD in the germline V gene. The CDR3 coding sequence is TGTGCCATCAGTGAGATCCCTTCGATGTCAGGGCAAAATTCACCCCTCCACTTT. Its protein product is CAISEIPSMSGQNSPLHF.

This chain uses TRBV7-6 with TRBJ1-2; 7 bases fit TRBD1. The V and J ends lost 0 bases and 10 bases, in that order; junction bases with no gene match: 8. Per germline, CDR1 SGHVS and CDR2 FNYEAQ. The CDR3 length is 14 residues. The CDR3 protein is CASSLAQGEGNYTF. The DNA for the CDR3 is TGTGCCAGCAGCTTAGCGCAGGGGGAAGGTAACTACACCTTC.

The rearrangement joins TRBV20-1 to TRBJ2-2; D is uncertain. The CDR3 totals 13 residues. The germline gives CDR1 DFQATT, CDR2 SNEGSKA (reference sequence). V lost 2 bases, J lost 5 bases, and 9 bases lay in between. The CDR3, as DNA: TGCAGTGCTAGACCTCCAAGTACCGGGGAGCTGTTTTTT. Translated, it gives CSARPPSTGELFF.

The sample holds a few counts of this clonotype. The rearrangement uses TRBV12-3 or TRBV12-4 and TRBJ1-1; no firm D call. The CDR3 is 14 residues long. The V end was cut by 6 bases, the J end by 6 bases, with 17 bases between. CDR3 sequence: CASREGGSGAEAFF. DNA of the CDR3: TGTGCCAGCAGGGAGGGAGGGAGCGGTGCTGAAGCTTTCTTT.

The chain employs TRBV28 and TRBJ1-5; 9 nucleotides match TRBD1. Germline CDR1 is MDHEN and CDR2 is SYDVKM. The ends lost 6 bases at V and 6 bases at J; junction bases unmatched: 18. The CDR3 totals 18 residues. The CDR3 sequence is CASSPYHYRGPASQPQHF. The CDR3 bases are TGTGCCAGCAGCCCCTACCACTACAGGGGGCCAGCGAGTCAGCCCCAGCATTTT.

On this clonotype itself: Being one base from a much bigger clone, this may be a read error. It is unclear where the CDR3 begins or ends on the DNA, so no DNA is shown, and the CDR3 is as TCRdb lists it. The chain has TRBV7-9 and TRBJ1-5; TRBD1 was called by the table and not checked on the DNA. Germline CDR1 SEHNR, CDR2 FQNEAQ (reference sequence). The CDR3 adds up to 17 amino acids, both ends counted. The CDR3 sequence is CASSFAAGTQFNQPRHF.

The V and J genes are TRBV9 and TRBJ2-5; D may be TRBD1 or TRBD2 (5 bases each). Trimming pared 0 bases from V and 5 bases from J, leaving 14 bases between. Germline V lookup: CDR1 SGDLS, CDR2 YYNGEE. The CDR3 consists of 15 residues. CDR3 nucleotides: TGTGCCAGCAGCGTAGGGGGGTCCCACTCCGAGACCCAGTACTTC. It encodes CASSVGGSHSETQYF.

The V gene is TRBV15, the J gene TRBJ2-3, with D perhaps given as TRBD1 or TRBD2 (5 bases each). Germline CDR1 is LNHNV and CDR2 is YYDKDF (reference sequence). Trimming stripped 3 bases from V and 1 base from J, with 17 bases between. The CDR3 covers 17 residues. The CDR3 nucleotides are TGTGCCACCAGCAGTGTCGGGGCGCGCTCTGGCACAGATACGCAGTATTTT. As protein: CATSSVGARSGTDTQYF.

V usage is TRBV7-1 and J usage is TRBJ1-5; 9 bases line up with TRBD1. TRBV7-1 is sorted into the ORF group, with uncertain function. The V and J ends lost 3 bases and 3 bases, in that order; junction bases with no gene match: 9. This CDR3 is built from 17 residues. In DNA, the CDR3 is TGTGCCAGCAGCTCGGGAGGGGGACAGGGCCTCAATCAGCCCCAGCATTTT. It encodes CASSSGGGQGLNQPQHF.

This clonotype showed up just a few times. The chain is built from TRBV6-2 or TRBV6-3 and TRBJ1-5; 7 bases fit TRBD1. In germline, CDR1 is MNHEY, CDR2 SVGEGT. This CDR3 comprises 16 residues. V lost 2 bases and J lost 9; bases outside the gene matches: 13. The CDR3 DNA sequence: TGTGCCAGCAGTTACCGGGGACAGCCAGGCGGGATGCCCCAGCATTTT. Amino acids: CASSYRGQPGGMPQHF.

This clonotype was counted ten times or more. The chain couples TRBV7-2 to TRBJ2-3; 11 bases line up with TRBD2. The CDR3 consists of 15 residues. Per the germline V gene, CDR1 is SGHTA and CDR2 is FQGNSA. The V segment lost 4 bases and the J segment 4 bases; nucleotides outside the gene matches: 4. CDR3 coding DNA: TGTGCCAGCAGCTATAGCGGGGGGGCAGCAGATACGCAGTATTTT. Its translation is CASSYSGGAADTQYF. Together with reference TRBV7-2 and TRBJ2-3, the CDR3 gives the full variable domain: GAGVSQSPSNKVTEKGKDVELRCDPISGHTALYWYRQSLGQGLEFLIYFQGNSAPDKSGLPSDRFSAERTGGSVSTLTIQRTQQEDSAVYLCASSYSGGAADTQYFGPGTRLTVL.

This clonotype was detected only a few times. The genes are TRBV27 and TRBJ2-5; 11 bases fit TRBD2. V was pared by 5 bases and J by 2 bases, with 4 bases of the junction left unmatched. CDR3 size: 15 residues. CDR1 and CDR2 (germline): MNHEY, SMNVEV (reference sequence). CDR3 amino acids: CASSPWTSGQETQYF. CDR3 nucleotide sequence: TGTGCCAGCAGTCCCTGGACTAGCGGGCAAGAGACCCAGTACTTC.

The chain joins TRBV6-1 to TRBJ2-1; unclear D gene. CDR3 length: 12 amino acids. The ends were cut back, 2 bases at V and 12 bases at J, with 11 bases in the middle. Germline CDR1 is MNHNS and CDR2 is SASEGT. CDR3 DNA sequence: TGTGCCAGCAGTGAAAGATGGGTCGGGCAGTTCTTC. Protein product: CASSERWVGQFF.

This clonotype was recorded a few times. This CDR3 reads CASSYGVGQTEYYEQYV. CDR3 nucleotides: TGTGCCAGCAGTTACGGGGTCGGACAGACAGAGTACTACGAGCAGTACGTC. The chain is built from TRBV6-2 or TRBV6-3 and TRBJ2-7; D may be TRBD1 (6 bases). The CDR3 covers 17 residues. Germline V gives CDR1 MNHEY, CDR2 SVGEGT. V gave up 2 bases and J gave up 3 bases, with 20 bases separating them.

J is TRBJ2-7 and V is TRBV27; D is possibly TRBD2 (5 bases). In germline, CDR1 is MNHEY, CDR2 SMNVEV (reference sequence). Trimming shortened V by 2 bases and J by 3 bases, and 14 bases separated the two germline ends. The CDR3 sequence is 15 residues long. Here the CDR3 DNA reads TGTGCCAGCAGTTTAGGAGGCTTCGCGGGCTACGAGCAGTACTTC. Translating it yields CASSLGGFAGYEQYF.

The gene calls are TRBV5-4 and TRBJ1-2, with D maybe TRBD1 (6 bases). This CDR3 is 14 amino acids long. V was cut by 0 bases and J by 3 bases, with 9 bases left in between. The germline gives CDR1 SGHNT, CDR2 YYREEE (reference sequence). CDR3 sequence reads: CASSLAGHDYGYTF. In DNA, the CDR3 is TGTGCCAGCAGCTTGGCGGGACATGACTATGGCTACACCTTC.

This clonotype appeared once. V and J are TRBV7-9 and TRBJ1-1, with 7 bases lining up with TRBD1. The J segment lost 7 bases and the V segment lost 4 bases, leaving 6 bases of the junction unmatched. The CDR3 consists of 13 residues. CDR1 is SEHNR and CDR2 is FQNEAQ in the germline V gene (reference sequence). The CDR3 sequence is CASSSGTELEAFF. The DNA of the CDR3 is TGTGCCAGCAGCTCCGGGACAGAGCTTGAAGCTTTCTTT.

This clonotype was detected many times. This chain uses TRBV4-1 with TRBJ2-1; a weak D match, TRBD1 (5 bases). The V and J ends lost 6 bases and 8 bases respectively, with 8 bases between them. The CDR3 length is 11 residues. Germline V gene lookup returns CDR1 MGHRA and CDR2 YSYEKL. CDR3 sequence (DNA): TGCGCCAGCAGTCAGGGCTATGAGCAGTTCTTC. It specifies CASSQGYEQFF.

This clonotype has just a few counts. This chain joins TRBV20-1 and TRBJ1-1; D is ambiguous. Between the trimmed V and J ends, which lost 4 bases and 3 bases, there was a span of 9 bases. This CDR3 contains 12 residues. In germline, CDR1 is DFQATT, CDR2 SNEGSKA (reference sequence). The CDR3 DNA reads TGCAGTGCTACGACCGGCTACACTGAAGCTTTCTTT. This gives the protein CSATTGYTEAFF.

This clonotype was seen a handful of times. The chain has TRBV2 and TRBJ1-1; D unresolved. Germline assignment: CDR1 SNHLY and CDR2 FYNNEI. V gave up 8 bases and J gave up 1 base, with 14 bases separating them. The CDR3 is made up of 14 amino acids. The CDR3 loop is CASFSGNWNTEAFF. The CDR3 DNA sequence: TGTGCCAGCTTCTCGGGGAATTGGAACACTGAAGCTTTCTTT.

The DNA for the CDR3 is TGCGCCAGCAGCCCGGGACTAGCGGGGGCCTCCTACGAGCAGTACGTC. Its protein is CASSPGLAGASYEQYV. V gene TRBV5-1 combines with J gene TRBJ2-7; 14 bases match TRBD2. Germline values: CDR1 SGHRS, CDR2 YFSETQ. The CDR3 spans 16 residues. The V segment lost 4 bases and the J segment 0 bases; nucleotides outside the gene matches: 3.

This chain joins TRBV6-5 and TRBJ1-4; 8 bases map to TRBD1. CDR3 length: 13 residues. V trimming: 5 bases; J trimming: 5 bases; junction bases outside the gene matches: 1. CDR1 is MNHEY and CDR2 is SVGAGI in the germline V gene. The chain's CDR3 is CASSRTGNEKLFF. The CDR3 DNA is TGTGCCAGCAGTCGGACAGGGAATGAAAAACTGTTTTTT.

The chain couples TRBV27 to TRBJ2-4, with D tentatively TRBD2 (7 bases). The CDR3 has 15 amino acids. From germline, CDR1 is MNHEY and CDR2 SMNVEV (reference sequence). Trimming stripped 8 bases from V and 3 bases from J, with 17 bases between. The CDR3 DNA reads TGTGCCAGCTCGGACGGGGGGCATGGCAAAAACATTCAGTACTTC. This sequence encodes CASSDGGHGKNIQYF.

The table lists this clonotype with a count of one. The chain combines TRBV7-2 with TRBJ2-1; 8 bases match TRBD2. Germline loops: CDR1 SGHTA, CDR2 FQGNSA. The junction had 11 bases not matched to a gene; V was cut back by 7 bases and J by 3 bases. The CDR3 runs 16 residues. The CDR3 here is CASNPGSGGRYNEQFF. DNA for the CDR3: TGTGCCAGCAACCCCGGCAGCGGGGGCCGCTACAATGAGCAGTTCTTC.

This clonotype was counted a few times. The chain carries TRBV2 and TRBJ1-2; D might be TRBD1 (5 bases). Germline V gene lookup returns CDR1 SNHLY and CDR2 FYNNEI. V was shortened by 8 bases and J by 2 bases, with 18 bases between the two germline ends. The CDR3 contains 15 residues. The CDR3 bases are TGTGCCAGCCCGCCCCCCCGGGGCCCCAACTATGGCTACACCTTC. Its protein product is CASPPPRGPNYGYTF.